The table lists the clone carrying this T cell receptor (beta chain) with a few counts. The antigen remains undetermined. These data belong to a study of T cell repertoires in cytomegalovirus infection. Each CDR3 protein is one row after TCRdb ran MiXCR on the reads. The data contain more than 85,000 distinct CDR3 sequences, more than 20% of them singletons. With 5 bases clipped from V and 6 bases from J, the junction kept 7 bases outside the gene matches. This CDR3 has 16 residues. Notes on the study in general: What dominated the ex vivo response were HLA-C-restricted CMV-specific TCR beta clonotypes.

The chain uses TRBV12-3 or TRBV12-4 and TRBJ2-2, with 12 bases fitting TRBD2. The sequencing sample was made of CD8+ T cells from PBMCs. The receptor was derived from a human donor in good health (CMV status not recorded). Some clones in this sample may be carry-over from other donors' samples. The DNA for the CDR3 is TGTGCCAGCAGTGCAACTAGCGGGAGGAATGCCGGGGAGCTGTTTTTT. This translates into CASSATSGRNAGELFF.